Presented here are 2 T cell receptor beta chains from one specimen sequenced in a study of Graves' ophthalmopathy and Graves' hyperthyroidism. Amplified TCR beta CDR3 regions were obtained using RNA transcripts as template. First-round RT-PCR with HTBI primers preceded a second-round multiplex PCR. TCRdb recomputed calls from the multiplex PCR reads with MiXCR, one row per CDR3 protein. The data show 200,000 to 250,000 distinct CDR3 sequences, around 30% seen once. Source material: peripheral blood. These receptors all come from a man aged 50 to 60 with Graves' ophthalmopathy.

There are many counts of this clonotype. This chain connects TRBV7-2 to TRBJ1-6; maybe TRBD1 (5 bases). Per the germline V gene, CDR1 is SGHTA and CDR2 is FQGNSA. The CDR3 is 15 amino acids. Trimming left V 4 bases short and J 9 bases short, with 16 bases between. DNA for the CDR3: TGTGCCAGCAGCTCCACCGGGGCGAGGCTTTCACCCCTCCACTTT. This codes for CASSSTGARLSPLHF.

This sequence joins TRBV2 and TRBJ2-7; the D call may be TRBD1 or TRBD2 (7 bases each). Germline V gene sequence: CDR1 SNHLY, CDR2 FYNNEI. The CDR3 is 15 residues long. The ends were cut back, 8 bases at V and 0 bases at J, with 17 bases in the middle. CDR3 in amino acids: CASASGGDSSYEQYF. The CDR3 region has the DNA TGTGCCAGCGCTAGCGGCGGGGACAGCTCCTACGAGCAGTACTTC. The variable domain in full, with the rest retrieved from reference TRBV2 and TRBJ2-7, is EPEVTQTPSHQVTQMGQEVILRCVPISNHLYFYWYRQILGQKVEFLVSFYNNEISEKSEIFDDQFSVERPDGSNFTLKIRSTKLEDSAMYFCASASGGDSSYEQYFGPGTRLTVT.